The 22 T cell receptor beta chains listed next were all sequenced from one sample in a study of blood T cell repertoires in COVID-19. Sequenced by immunoSEQ multiplex PCR; TCRdb stores in-frame clones only, minus some. This sample has more than 150,000 clones; under 90% occur once, and the top ten carry roughly 0.56%. Sequencing was performed on peripheral blood. These receptors were taken from a man aged 60 to 69 with acute or convalescent COVID-19.

The chain recombines TRBV28 with TRBJ2-5; TRBD1 aligns across 9 bases. Germline V gene data show CDR1 as MDHEN and CDR2 as SYDVKM. V gave up 2 bases and J gave up 5 bases; unmatched junction bases: 3. The CDR3 is 14 residues long. The CDR3 is CASSLGDRGETQYF. The CDR3 DNA reads TGTGCCAGCAGTTTAGGAGACAGGGGGGAGACCCAGTACTTC.

The chain is built from TRBV5-1 and TRBJ2-3; TRBD1 is a possible D gene (6 bases). Germline loops: CDR1 SGHRS, CDR2 YFSETQ. The germline V and J ends were trimmed by 4 bases and 0 bases, with 15 bases remaining between them. CDR3 length: 16 residues. The CDR3 spells CASSAGDMPSTDTQYF. The DNA of the CDR3 is TGCGCCAGCAGCGCAGGGGACATGCCTAGCACAGATACGCAGTATTTT.

V and J are TRBV6-2 or TRBV6-3 and TRBJ2-5, with 9 bases identical to TRBD2. Germline V gene lookup returns CDR1 MNHEY and CDR2 SVGEGT. This CDR3 has 15 residues. Trimming took 4 bases from V and 4 from J; bases not matched to a gene: 7. The CDR3 nucleotides read TGTGCCAGCAGTTGGGGACTAGCAGTTGGAGAGACCCAGTACTTC. Translation: CASSWGLAVGETQYF.

The chain couples TRBV18 to TRBJ2-7; the match to TRBD1 covers 7 bases. The CDR3 totals 17 residues. V dropped 2 bases and J dropped 2; count of bases not matched to a gene: 12. The germline V gene encodes CDR1 KGHSH and CDR2 LQKENI. The chain's CDR3 is CASSPSLFEGAPYEQYF. CDR3 in DNA: TGTGCCAGCTCACCATCTCTTTTCGAGGGGGCGCCCTACGAGCAGTACTTC.

This chain links TRBV5-1 with TRBJ2-7; D is perhaps TRBD2 (5 bases). CDR3 length equals 17 residues. The V end was cut by 4 bases, the J end by 0 bases, with 20 bases between. Germline CDR1 reads SGHRS; CDR2 reads YFSETQ. CDR3 bases: TGCGCCAGCAGCGCCCGGGGAAACCGCCAGAGCTCCTACGAGCAGTACTTC. Protein product: CASSARGNRQSSYEQYF.

V is TRBV5-4 and J is TRBJ1-1; 7 bases are shared with TRBD1. The germline V gene has CDR1 SGHNT and CDR2 YYREEE (reference sequence). Trimming removed 3 bases from V and 0 bases from J; junction bases left unmatched: 8. The CDR3 contains 16 residues. For the CDR3, the DNA is TGTGCCAGCAGCTCCCCGGGACAGAGTATGAACACTGAAGCTTTCTTT. Protein product: CASSSPGQSMNTEAFF.

This chain links TRBV10-3 with TRBJ1-4; 7 nucleotides line up with TRBD1. Germline V CDR1 and CDR2: ENHRY, SYGVKD. This CDR3 comprises 15 residues. With V trimmed by 4 bases and J by 4 bases, 6 bases remained unmatched. In nucleotides, the CDR3 is TGTGCCATCAGTGGGAGGGACAGACATAATGAAAAACTGTTTTTT. It translates to CAISGRDRHNEKLFF.

The rearrangement uses TRBV28 and TRBJ2-3; 10 nucleotides line up with TRBD2. V lost 6 bases, J lost 1 base, and 7 bases stayed unmatched. CDR1 MDHEN and CDR2 SYDVKM come from the germline V gene. This CDR3 has 16 residues. For the CDR3, the DNA is TGTGCCAGCAGCCCGGGGCTAGCGGGGGGCACAGATACGCAGTATTTT. This encodes CASSPGLAGGTDTQYF.

The rearrangement links TRBV19 to TRBJ1-5; a possible D gene is TRBD1 (6 bases). This CDR3 is built from 15 residues. Germline V gives CDR1 LNHDA, CDR2 SQIVND (reference sequence). Trimming took 6 bases from V and 0 from J, leaving 12 bases between them. Here the CDR3 DNA reads TGTGCCAGTAGAATGGGGGCCTATAGCAATCAGCCCCAGCATTTT. It yields the protein CASRMGAYSNQPQHF.

J is TRBJ2-5 and V is TRBV7-2, with D unresolved. This CDR3 is 13 amino acids long. CDR1 SGHTA and CDR2 FQGNSA come from the germline V gene. Trimming removed 1 base at V and 5 bases at J, with 8 bases between. CDR3 loop: CASSLGLRETQYF. CDR3 sequence (DNA): TGTGCCAGCAGCTTAGGGCTGAGGGAGACCCAGTACTTC.

This chain connects TRBV27 to TRBJ2-7; 12 nucleotides line up with TRBD2. CDR1 is MNHEY and CDR2 is SMNVEV in the germline V gene (reference sequence). V was clipped by 5 bases and J by 0 bases; unmatched bases: 8. The CDR3 contains 17 residues. CDR3 nucleotides: TGTGCCAGCAGTCAGACTAGCGGGGGATTCTTCTCCTACGAGCAGTACTTC. It translates to CASSQTSGGFFSYEQYF.

This clone is a singleton in its sample. The gene calls are TRBV4-3 and TRBJ2-3; weak D call: TRBD2 (7 bases). The CDR3 is 18 residues long. Trimming took 1 base from V and 2 from J, leaving 19 bases between them. Germline V gene sequence: CDR1 LGHNA, CDR2 YSLEER. The CDR3: CASSQGPGAGEHTDTQYF. The CDR3 bases are TGCGCCAGCAGCCAAGGTCCGGGGGCGGGGGAGCACACAGATACGCAGTATTTT.

V and J are TRBV5-6 and TRBJ1-1; 11 positions match TRBD1. From germline, CDR1 is SGHDT and CDR2 YYEEEE. V trimming: 4 bases; J trimming: 3 bases; junction bases outside the gene matches: 8. The CDR3 length is 16 residues. The CDR3 nucleotides are TGTGCCAGCAGCCTTCCCGGGACAGGGGGTGACACTGAAGCTTTCTTT. Amino acids: CASSLPGTGGDTEAFF.

The chain employs TRBV19 and TRBJ1-3, with D tentatively TRBD1 (6 bases). From germline, CDR1 is LNHDA and CDR2 SQIVND (reference sequence). V was shortened by 5 bases and J by 2 bases, with 16 bases between the two germline ends. The CDR3 is 16 residues long. The CDR3 protein is CASSPGTRITGNTIYF. The CDR3 DNA reads as TGTGCCAGTAGTCCCGGGACAAGGATCACTGGAAACACCATATATTTT.

The chain links TRBV3-1 (or the pseudogene TRBV3-2) to TRBJ1-2; D is perhaps TRBD1 (5 bases). From germline, CDR1 is LGHDT and CDR2 YNNKEL (reference sequence). The CDR3 length is 13 residues. Trimming stripped 4 bases from V and 4 bases from J, with 10 bases between. CDR3 protein: CASSPGGSYGYTF. CDR3 DNA: TGTGCCAGCAGCCCCGGGGGATCCTATGGCTACACCTTC.

This chain uses TRBV10-3 with TRBJ2-1; D perhaps matches TRBD1 (6 bases). The CDR3 extends over 20 amino acids. The germline V gene encodes CDR1 ENHRY and CDR2 SYGVKD. Trimming took 0 bases from V and 2 from J, leaving 23 bases between them. The CDR3 spells CAISESRTGSASATYNEQFF. CDR3 nucleotides: TGTGCCATCAGTGAGTCGAGAACAGGGTCAGCGTCCGCAACCTACAATGAGCAGTTCTTC.

This clone was seen a few times. The rearrangement links TRBV4-2 to TRBJ2-7; tentative D call: TRBD2 (7 bases). The CDR3 has 15 residues. With 1 base removed from V and 6 bases from J, the gap between germline ends came to 16 bases. The germline V gene has CDR1 LGHNA and CDR2 YNFKEQ. Here the CDR3 DNA reads TGTGCCAGCAGCCAAGTTGTACCGGGGGGCAGCGAGCAGTACTTC. Amino acid sequence: CASSQVVPGGSEQYF.

This rearrangement joins TRBV9 to TRBJ2-7; TRBD1 aligns across 8 bases. Germline CDR1 and CDR2: SGDLS and YYNGEE. V trimming: 3 bases; J trimming: 9 bases; junction bases outside the gene matches: 5. The CDR3 extends over 12 amino acids. For the CDR3, the DNA is TGTGCCAGCAGCGAACAGGGGGGTCCGCAGTACTTC. It is translated as CASSEQGGPQYF.

The chain combines TRBV18 with TRBJ1-2; 9 positions match TRBD1. Trimming removed 3 bases from V and 6 bases from J; junction bases left unmatched: 2. The CDR3 is 13 amino acids. The germline gives CDR1 KGHSH, CDR2 LQKENI. The CDR3 sequence: CASSPRQGDGYTF. Here the CDR3 DNA reads TGTGCCAGCTCACCCCGACAGGGGGATGGCTACACCTTC.

The gene calls are TRBV18 and TRBJ2-7, with D tentatively TRBD1 (6 bases). From germline, CDR1 is KGHSH and CDR2 LQKENI. Trimming stripped 4 bases from V and 6 bases from J, with 13 bases between. There are 13 residues in the CDR3. DNA of the CDR3: TGTGCCAGCTCACGAAACAGGGAAGGCGAGCAGTACTTC. It translates to CASSRNREGEQYF.

The genes are TRBV9 and TRBJ2-1; TRBD2 aligns across 13 bases. The V and J ends lost 0 bases and 4 bases, in that order; junction bases with no gene match: 10. This CDR3 comprises 19 residues. The germline CDR1 and CDR2 sequences are SGDLS and YYNGEE. The CDR3 is CASSVGGTSGNRGYNEQFF. DNA for the CDR3: TGTGCCAGCAGCGTAGGGGGGACTAGCGGGAACAGAGGTTACAATGAGCAGTTCTTC.

This chain connects TRBV5-6 to TRBJ1-3; 7 bases fit TRBD1. With V trimmed by 2 bases and J by 3 bases, 8 bases remained unmatched. The CDR3 contains 16 residues. Per germline, CDR1 SGHDT and CDR2 YYEEEE. The DNA of the CDR3 is TGTGCCAGCAGCTTCTCCATGACAGGGCATGGAAACACCATATATTTT. It translates to CASSFSMTGHGNTIYF.